A few counts support the clone carrying this T cell receptor (beta chain). This sample is drawn from a study of radiation and T cells in renal cell carcinoma. Sample time point: blood 4 weeks post-SBRT, at nephrectomy. Treatment described: 15 Gy SBRT to primary tumor, nephrectomy 4 weeks later. Assay used: immunoSEQ multiplex PCR; TCRdb lists only in-frame clones, some missing. The sample lists 130,000 to 150,000 clones, about 88% occurring once. The TCR was taken from a woman between 50 and 59 years old with renal cell carcinoma. Here the sequenced sample was blood, taken from a patient whose treatment included radiotherapy and nephrectomy.

CDR3 residues: CASSTWVSSYEQYF. The CDR3 DNA reads as TGTGCCAGCAGTACCTGGGTCAGCTCCTACGAGCAGTACTTC. This chain connects TRBV27 to TRBJ2-7; D is uncertain. V lost 5 bases and J 0 bases, leaving 11 bases between the germline ends. Germline V lookup: CDR1 MNHEY, CDR2 SMNVEV (reference sequence). This CDR3 spans 14 amino acids.